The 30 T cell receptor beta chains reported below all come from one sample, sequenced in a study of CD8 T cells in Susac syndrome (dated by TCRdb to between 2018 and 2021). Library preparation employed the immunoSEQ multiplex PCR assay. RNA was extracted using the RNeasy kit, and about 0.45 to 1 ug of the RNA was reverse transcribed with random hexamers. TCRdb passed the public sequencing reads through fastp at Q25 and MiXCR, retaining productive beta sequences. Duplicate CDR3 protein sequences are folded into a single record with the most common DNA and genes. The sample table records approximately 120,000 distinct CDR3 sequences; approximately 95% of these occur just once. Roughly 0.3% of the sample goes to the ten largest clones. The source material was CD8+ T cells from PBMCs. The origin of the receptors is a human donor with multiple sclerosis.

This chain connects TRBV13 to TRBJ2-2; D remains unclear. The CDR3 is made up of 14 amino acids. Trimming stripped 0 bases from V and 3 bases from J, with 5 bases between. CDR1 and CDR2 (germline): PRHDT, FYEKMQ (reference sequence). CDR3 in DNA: TGTGCCAGCAGCTTAGGAAGGGACACCGGGGAGCTGTTTTTT. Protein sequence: CASSLGRDTGELFF.

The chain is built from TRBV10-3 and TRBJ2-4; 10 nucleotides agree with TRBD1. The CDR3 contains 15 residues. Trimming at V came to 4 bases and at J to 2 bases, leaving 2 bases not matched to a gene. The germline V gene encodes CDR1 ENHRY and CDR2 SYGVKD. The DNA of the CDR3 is TGTGCCATCAGTGCGGACAGGGGGACCAAAAACATTCAGTACTTC. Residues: CAISADRGTKNIQYF.

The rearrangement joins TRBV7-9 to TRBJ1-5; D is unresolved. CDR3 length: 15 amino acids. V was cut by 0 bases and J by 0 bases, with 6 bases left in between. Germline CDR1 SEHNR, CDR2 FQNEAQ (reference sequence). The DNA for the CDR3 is TGTGCCAGCAGCTTAGCGGGGAATAGCAATCAGCCCCAGCATTTT. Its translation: CASSLAGNSNQPQHF. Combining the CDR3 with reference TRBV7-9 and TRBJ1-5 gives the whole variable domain DTGVSQNPRHKITKRGQNVTFRCDPISEHNRLYWYRQTLGQGPEFLTYFQNEAQLEKSRLLSDRFSAERPKGSFSTLEIQRTEQGDSAMYLCASSLAGNSNQPQHFGDGTRLSIL.

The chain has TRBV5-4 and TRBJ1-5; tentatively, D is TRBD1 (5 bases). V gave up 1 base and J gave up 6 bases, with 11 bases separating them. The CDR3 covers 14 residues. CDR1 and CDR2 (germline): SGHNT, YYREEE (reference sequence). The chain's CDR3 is CASSLWGVGQPQHF. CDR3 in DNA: TGTGCCAGCAGCTTGTGGGGGGTCGGTCAGCCCCAGCATTTT.

The CDR3 nucleotides read TGCGCCAGCAGCTTGAAGTTCGGGGGGAACACCGGGGAGCTGTTTTTT. Translating it yields CASSLKFGGNTGELFF. The V and J genes are TRBV5-1 and TRBJ2-2; the D gene is possibly TRBD2 (6 bases). This CDR3 comprises 16 residues. V lost 1 base, J lost 1 base, and 11 bases lay in between. Germline V gives CDR1 SGHRS, CDR2 YFSETQ.

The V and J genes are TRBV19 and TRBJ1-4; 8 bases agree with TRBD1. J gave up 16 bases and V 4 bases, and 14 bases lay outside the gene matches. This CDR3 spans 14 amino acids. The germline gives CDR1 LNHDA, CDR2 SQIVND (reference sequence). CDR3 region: CASSTDRGPSSPFF. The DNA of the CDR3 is TGTGCCAGTAGTACCGACAGGGGACCCTCTTCTCCGTTTTTT.

The CDR3 nucleotides read TGTGCCAGCAGCCCCGGACTAGCGGGAGGGTTGAAGACCCAGTACTTC. Translation gives CASSPGLAGGLKTQYF. V is TRBV3-1 and J is TRBJ2-5; the match to TRBD2 covers 15 bases. CDR1 is LGHDT and CDR2 is YNNKEL in the germline V gene (reference sequence). CDR3 length: 16 residues. V was clipped by 4 bases and J by 6 bases; unmatched bases: 6.

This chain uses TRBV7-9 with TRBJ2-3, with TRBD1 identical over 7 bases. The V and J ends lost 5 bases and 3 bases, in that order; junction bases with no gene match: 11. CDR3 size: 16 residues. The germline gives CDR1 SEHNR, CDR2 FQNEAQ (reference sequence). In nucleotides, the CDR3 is TGTGCCAGCAGCCCGCCTACAGGGGAAGAAACAGATACGCAGTATTTT. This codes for CASSPPTGEETDTQYF. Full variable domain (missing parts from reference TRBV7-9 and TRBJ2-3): DTGVSQNPRHKITKRGQNVTFRCDPISEHNRLYWYRQTLGQGPEFLTYFQNEAQLEKSRLLSDRFSAERPKGSFSTLEIQRTEQGDSAMYLCASSPPTGEETDTQYFGPGTRLTVL.

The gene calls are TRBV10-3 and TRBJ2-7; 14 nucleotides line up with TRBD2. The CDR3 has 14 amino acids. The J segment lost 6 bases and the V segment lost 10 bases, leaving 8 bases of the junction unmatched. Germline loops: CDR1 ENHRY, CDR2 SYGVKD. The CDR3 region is CANEGLAGAGEQYV. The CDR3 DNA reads TGTGCCAACGAGGGACTAGCGGGAGCGGGCGAGCAGTACGTC.

As DNA, the CDR3 is TGTGCCAGCAGCCGAAGCCGGACAGGGGTGGGCGGGGAGCTGTTTTTT. Amino acid sequence: CASSRSRTGVGGELFF. The V and J genes are TRBV7-8 and TRBJ2-2; 9 bases fit TRBD1. CDR1 is SGHVS, CDR2 FQNEAQ, per germline. With V trimmed by 5 bases and J by 7 bases, 11 bases remained unmatched. The CDR3 spans 16 residues.

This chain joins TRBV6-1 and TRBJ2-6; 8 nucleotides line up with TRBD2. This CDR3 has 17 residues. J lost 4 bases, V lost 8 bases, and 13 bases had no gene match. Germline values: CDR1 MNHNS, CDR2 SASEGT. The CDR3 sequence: CASGGSGISRGANVLTF. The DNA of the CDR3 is TGTGCCAGCGGTGGTAGCGGGATTTCTCGAGGGGCCAACGTCCTGACTTTC.

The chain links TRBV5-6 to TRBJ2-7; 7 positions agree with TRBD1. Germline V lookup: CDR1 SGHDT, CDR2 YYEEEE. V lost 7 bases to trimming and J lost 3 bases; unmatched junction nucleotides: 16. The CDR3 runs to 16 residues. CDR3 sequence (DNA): TGTGCCAGCGGCACACAGGGGAGTAGCCGAAGCTACGAGCAGTACGTC. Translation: CASGTQGSSRSYEQYV.

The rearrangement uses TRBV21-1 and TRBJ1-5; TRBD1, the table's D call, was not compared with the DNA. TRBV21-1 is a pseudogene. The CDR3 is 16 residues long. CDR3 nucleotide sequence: TGTGCCAGCAGCAAAGCGCCCAGGGCAGGGAATCAGCCCCAGCATTTT. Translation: CASSKAPRAGNQPQHF.

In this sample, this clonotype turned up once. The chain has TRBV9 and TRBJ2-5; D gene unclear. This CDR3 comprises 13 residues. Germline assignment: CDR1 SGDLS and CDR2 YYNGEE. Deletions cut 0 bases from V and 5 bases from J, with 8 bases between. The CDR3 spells CASSVASGETQYF. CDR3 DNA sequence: TGTGCCAGCAGCGTAGCCTCCGGCGAGACCCAGTACTTC.

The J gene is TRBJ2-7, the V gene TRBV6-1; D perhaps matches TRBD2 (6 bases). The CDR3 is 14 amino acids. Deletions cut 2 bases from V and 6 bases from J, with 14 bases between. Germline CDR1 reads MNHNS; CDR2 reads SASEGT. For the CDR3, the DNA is TGTGCCAGCAGTGAACGCCTACTAGCCTTCGAGCAGTACGTC. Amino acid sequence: CASSERLLAFEQYV.

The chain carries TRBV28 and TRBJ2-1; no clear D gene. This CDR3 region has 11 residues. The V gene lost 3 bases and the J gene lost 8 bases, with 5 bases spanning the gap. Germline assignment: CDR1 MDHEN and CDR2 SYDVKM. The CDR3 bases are TGTGCCAGCAGTTTTAAAGATGAGCAGTTCTTC. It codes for CASSFKDEQFF.

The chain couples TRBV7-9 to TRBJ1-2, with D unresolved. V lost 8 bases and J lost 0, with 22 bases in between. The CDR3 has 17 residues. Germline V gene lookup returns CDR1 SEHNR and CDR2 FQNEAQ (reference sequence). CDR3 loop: CASRGLGQTLANYGYTF. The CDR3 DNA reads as TGTGCCAGCCGCGGGTTAGGGCAAACCCTAGCTAACTATGGCTACACCTTC.

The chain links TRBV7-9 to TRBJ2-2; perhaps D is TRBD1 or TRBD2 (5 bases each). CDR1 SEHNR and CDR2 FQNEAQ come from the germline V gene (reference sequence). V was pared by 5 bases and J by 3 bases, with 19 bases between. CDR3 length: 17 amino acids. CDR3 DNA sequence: TGTGCCAGCAGCCACGCCTCGGGGCTCGGAGACACCGGGGAGCTGTTTTTT. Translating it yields CASSHASGLGDTGELFF. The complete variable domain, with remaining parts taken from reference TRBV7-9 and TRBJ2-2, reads DTGVSQNPRHKITKRGQNVTFRCDPISEHNRLYWYRQTLGQGPEFLTYFQNEAQLEKSRLLSDRFSAERPKGSFSTLEIQRTEQGDSAMYLCASSHASGLGDTGELFFGEGSRLTVL.

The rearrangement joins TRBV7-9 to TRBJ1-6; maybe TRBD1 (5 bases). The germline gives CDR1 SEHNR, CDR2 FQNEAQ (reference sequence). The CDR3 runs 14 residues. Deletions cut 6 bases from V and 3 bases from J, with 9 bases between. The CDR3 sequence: CASSGQFYNSPLHF. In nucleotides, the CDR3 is TGTGCCAGCAGTGGACAATTCTATAATTCACCCCTCCACTTT.

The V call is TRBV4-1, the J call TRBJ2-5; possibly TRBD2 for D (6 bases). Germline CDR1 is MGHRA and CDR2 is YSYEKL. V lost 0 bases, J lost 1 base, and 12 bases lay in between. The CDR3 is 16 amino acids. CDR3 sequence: CASSQEIGGSQETQYF. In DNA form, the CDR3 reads TGCGCCAGCAGCCAAGAGATTGGGGGGTCCCAAGAGACCCAGTACTTC.

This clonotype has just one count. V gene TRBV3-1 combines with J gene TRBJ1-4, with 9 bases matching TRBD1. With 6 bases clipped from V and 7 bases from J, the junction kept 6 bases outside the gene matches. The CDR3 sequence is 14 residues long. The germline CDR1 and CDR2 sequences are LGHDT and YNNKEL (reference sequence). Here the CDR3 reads CASRKTGGGEKLFF. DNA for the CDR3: TGTGCCAGCAGAAAGACAGGGGGTGGTGAAAAACTGTTTTTT. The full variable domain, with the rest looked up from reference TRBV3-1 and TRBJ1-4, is DTAVSQTPKYLVTQMGNDKSIKCEQNLGHDTMYWYKQDSKKFLKIMFSYNNKELIINETVPNRFSPKSPDKAHLNLHINSLELGDSAVYFCASRKTGGGEKLFFGSGTQLSVL.

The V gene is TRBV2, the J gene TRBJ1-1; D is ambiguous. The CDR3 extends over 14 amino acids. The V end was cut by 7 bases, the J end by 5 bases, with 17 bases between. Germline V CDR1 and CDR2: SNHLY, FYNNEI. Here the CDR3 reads CASMITPSGTEAFF. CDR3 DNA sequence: TGTGCCAGCATGATTACTCCCTCCGGTACTGAAGCTTTCTTT.

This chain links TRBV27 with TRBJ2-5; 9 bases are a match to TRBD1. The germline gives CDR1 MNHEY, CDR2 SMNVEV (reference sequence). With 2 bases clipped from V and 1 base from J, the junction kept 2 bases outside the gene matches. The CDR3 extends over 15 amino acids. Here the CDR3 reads CASSLGTGPQETQYF. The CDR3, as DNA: TGTGCCAGCAGTTTAGGGACAGGGCCCCAAGAGACCCAGTACTTC.

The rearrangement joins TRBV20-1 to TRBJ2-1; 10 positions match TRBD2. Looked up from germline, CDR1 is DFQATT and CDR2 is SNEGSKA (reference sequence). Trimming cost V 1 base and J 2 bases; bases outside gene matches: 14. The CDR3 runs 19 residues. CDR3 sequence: CSARGLAGAQEMPYNEQFF. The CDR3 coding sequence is TGCAGTGCTAGAGGGCTAGCGGGGGCACAGGAAATGCCCTACAATGAGCAGTTCTTC.

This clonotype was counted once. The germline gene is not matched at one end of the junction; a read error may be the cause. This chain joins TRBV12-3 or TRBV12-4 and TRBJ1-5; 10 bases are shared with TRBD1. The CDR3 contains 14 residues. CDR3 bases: TGTGCCAGCAGAAGGACAGGGGGTCCCAACGCCCAGCTTTTT. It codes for CASRRTGGPNAQLF.

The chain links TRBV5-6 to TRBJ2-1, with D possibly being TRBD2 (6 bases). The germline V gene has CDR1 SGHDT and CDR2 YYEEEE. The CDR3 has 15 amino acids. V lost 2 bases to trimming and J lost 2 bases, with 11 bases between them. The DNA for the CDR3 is TGTGCCAGCAGCTTAGTCGGGGGTACCTACAATGAGCAGTTCTTC. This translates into CASSLVGGTYNEQFF.

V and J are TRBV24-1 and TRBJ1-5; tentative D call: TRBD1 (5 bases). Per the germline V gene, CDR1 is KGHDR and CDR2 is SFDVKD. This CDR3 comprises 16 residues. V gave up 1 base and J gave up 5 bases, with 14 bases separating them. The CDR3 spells CATSDFGGPGHQPQHF. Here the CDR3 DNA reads TGTGCCACCAGTGATTTCGGGGGACCCGGCCATCAGCCCCAGCATTTT.

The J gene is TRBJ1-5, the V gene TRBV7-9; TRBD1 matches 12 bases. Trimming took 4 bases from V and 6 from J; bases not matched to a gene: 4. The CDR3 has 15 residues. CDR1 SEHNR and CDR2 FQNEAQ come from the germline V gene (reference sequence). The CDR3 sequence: CASSSGTGGSQPQHF. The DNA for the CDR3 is TGTGCCAGCAGCTCCGGGACAGGGGGCAGTCAGCCCCAGCATTTT.

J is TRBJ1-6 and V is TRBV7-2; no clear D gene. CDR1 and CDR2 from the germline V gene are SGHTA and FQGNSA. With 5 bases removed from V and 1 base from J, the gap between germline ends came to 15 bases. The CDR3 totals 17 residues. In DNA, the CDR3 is TGTGCCAGCAGCCATCCGGGAAAGCCTTCCTATAATTCACCCCTCCACTTT. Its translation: CASSHPGKPSYNSPLHF.

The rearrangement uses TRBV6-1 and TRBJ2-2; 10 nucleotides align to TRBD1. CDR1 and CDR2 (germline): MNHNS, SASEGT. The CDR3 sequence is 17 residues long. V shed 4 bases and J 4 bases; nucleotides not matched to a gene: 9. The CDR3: CASSVDLRTGGTGELFF. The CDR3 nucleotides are TGTGCCAGCAGTGTTGATCTCAGGACAGGGGGCACCGGGGAGCTGTTTTTT.